This TCR beta chain was sequenced during a study of OX40 agonist ivuxolimab in advanced cancers. Study in general: Hepatocellular carcinoma, melanoma, renal cell or head and neck cancer was diagnosed in the dose-escalation patients. Points from the study as a whole: Also showing low normalized T-cell clonal expansion were some of the nonresponders.

Comments on this clone: Its antigen is as yet unknown.

Trimming shortened V by 1 base and J by 0 bases, and 13 bases separated the two germline ends. Germline V gene data show CDR1 as MGHRA and CDR2 as YSYEKL. The CDR3 sequence is 18 residues long. Profiled with immunoSEQ multiplex PCR; TCRdb holds only in-frame clones, not every one. Among about 36,000 clones listed, 65% to 85% were seen once. This chain joins TRBV4-1 and TRBJ1-6; unclear D gene. The sequence derives from an adult with an advanced solid tumor such as melanoma, head and neck, liver or kidney cancer. Material: CD4+ or CD8+ T cells sorted from blood, obtained in a trial of the OX40 agonist ivuxolimab. CDR3 DNA sequence: TGCGCCAGCAGCCAAGGAGACCGCGGGAGCTCCTATAATTCACCCCTCCACTTT. Its protein product is CASSQGDRGSSYNSPLHF.